The 26 T cell receptor beta chains presented below share a single source sample, sequenced in a study of T cell repertoires in cytomegalovirus infection. These receptors' antigens are unknown. In TCRdb, the reads were re-called with MiXCR into one record per CDR3 protein. The repertoire has nearly 700,000 distinct CDR3 sequences, around 35% of them found once; the top ten carry approximately 18%. The starting material was cultured PBMCs, obtained from culture after CMV antigen stimulation. These receptors all stem from a human donor in good health (CMV status not recorded). Some clones in this sample may be carry-over from other donors' samples.

The V call is TRBV7-2, the J call TRBJ2-7; 11 positions agree with TRBD2. CDR1 is SGHTA, CDR2 FQGNSA, per germline. V was pared by 1 base and J by 3 bases, with 8 bases of the junction left unmatched. This CDR3 has 17 amino acids. CDR3 protein: CASSLVVGTSGGYEQYF. Written as DNA, the CDR3 is TGTGCCAGCAGCTTAGTGGTGGGTACTAGCGGGGGCTACGAGCAGTACTTC. The full variable domain, with the rest looked up from reference TRBV7-2 and TRBJ2-7, is GAGVSQSPSNKVTEKGKDVELRCDPISGHTALYWYRQSLGQGLEFLIYFQGNSAPDKSGLPSDRFSAERTGGSVSTLTIQRTQQEDSAVYLCASSLVVGTSGGYEQYFGPGTRLTVT.

This clonotype was observed a few times. The V gene is TRBV12-3 or TRBV12-4, the J gene TRBJ2-1, with D maybe TRBD1 (6 bases). This CDR3 comprises 13 residues. In DNA, the CDR3 is TGTGCTGGTCGACAGGACATCTACAATGAGCAGTTCTTC. It codes for CAGRQDIYNEQFF.

V and J are TRBV23-1 and TRBJ2-1; 8 bases map to TRBD1. TRBV23-1 qualifies as an ORF whose function is uncertain. V dropped 2 bases and J dropped 6; count of bases not matched to a gene: 3. The CDR3 has 14 residues. The CDR3 reads CASSQRDRCNEQFF. CDR3 in DNA: TGCGCCAGCAGTCAACGGGACAGGTGCAATGAGCAGTTCTTC.

The sample holds a few counts of this clonotype. The V and J genes are TRBV5-8 and TRBJ1-2; D unclear. There are 13 residues in the CDR3. The V gene lost 1 base and the J gene lost 3 bases, with 7 bases spanning the gap. CDR1 is SGHTS and CDR2 is YDEGEE in the germline V gene. This chain's CDR3 is CASSLSTDYGYTF. For the CDR3, the DNA is TGTGCCAGCAGCTTGTCGACGGACTATGGCTACACCTTC.

This clonotype has ten or more counts. The V gene is TRBV7-2, the J gene TRBJ2-5; 8 positions match TRBD1. The CDR3 length is 16 residues. The J segment lost 0 bases and the V segment lost 5 bases, leaving 8 bases of the junction unmatched. Germline-derived CDR1 and CDR2 are SGHTA and FQGNSA. CDR3 nucleotide sequence: TGTGCCAGCAGCGCAAACCAGGGGGCGTACCAAGAGACCCAGTACTTC. This translates into CASSANQGAYQETQYF.

The rearrangement uses TRBV19 and TRBJ1-5, with 9 bases that match TRBD1. The CDR3 spans 15 residues. The V gene's germline CDR1 is LNHDA and CDR2 SQIVND (reference sequence). V lost 9 bases, J lost 2 bases, and 8 bases stayed unmatched. The CDR3 here is CASNRDRVGNQPQHF. The CDR3 bases are TGTGCCAGCAACCGGGACAGGGTTGGCAATCAGCCCCAGCATTTT.

The V and J genes are TRBV7-2 and TRBJ2-1; 7 bases match TRBD2. J gave up 8 bases and V 3 bases, and 16 bases lay outside the gene matches. CDR3 length equals 17 residues. The germline V gene has CDR1 SGHTA and CDR2 FQGNSA. This CDR3 reads CASSFYPPAGSSHEQFF. CDR3 nucleotide sequence: TGTGCCAGCAGCTTCTACCCCCCAGCGGGAAGCTCCCATGAGCAGTTCTTC.

This clonotype turned up a few times. CDR3 sequence: CASSIGTASNQPQHF. The CDR3 DNA sequence: TGTGCCAGTAGTATAGGGACAGCTAGCAATCAGCCCCAGCATTTT. The chain has TRBV19 and TRBJ1-5, with a tentative D call TRBD1 (6 bases). The CDR3 has 15 residues. Germline V gene lookup returns CDR1 LNHDA and CDR2 SQIVND (reference sequence). The germline V and J ends were trimmed by 1 base and 0 bases, with 7 bases remaining between them.

This clonotype was detected only a few times. In nucleotides, the CDR3 is TGTGCCAGCAGCCGGACAGAAAAAAATCAGCCCCAGCATTTT. This gives the protein CASSRTEKNQPQHF. The chain couples TRBV12-3 or TRBV12-4 to TRBJ1-5; D possibly corresponds to TRBD1 (6 bases). V lost 6 bases and J lost 4, with 13 bases in between. The CDR3 has 14 amino acids.

The V and J genes are TRBV7-4 and TRBJ2-7; 8 nucleotides line up with TRBD2. Per germline, CDR1 SGHVT and CDR2 SQSDAQ. This CDR3 comprises 16 residues. The V and J ends lost 7 bases and 6 bases, in that order; junction bases with no gene match: 17. Here the CDR3 DNA reads TGTGCCAGCACCTTCCTAACGGGACTAGGTTGCTGCGAGCAGTACTTC. Protein product: CASTFLTGLGCCEQYF.

The count of this clonotype is one. The chain is built from TRBV27 and TRBJ2-1; D may match TRBD1 or TRBD2 (5 bases each). The V and J ends lost 3 bases and 9 bases respectively, with 15 bases between them. Germline CDR1 is MNHEY and CDR2 is SMNVEV (reference sequence). This CDR3 contains 14 residues. The CDR3 reads CASSFILSGGEQFF. The CDR3, as DNA: TGTGCCAGCAGTTTTATTCTGTCTGGGGGTGAGCAGTTCTTC.

The chain links TRBV7-9 to TRBJ1-2; a possible D gene is TRBD1 (5 bases). CDR3 length: 15 amino acids. V was trimmed by 5 bases and J by 6 bases, leaving 19 bases between them. Germline V gene lookup returns CDR1 SEHNR and CDR2 FQNEAQ (reference sequence). DNA of the CDR3: TGTGCCAGCAGCGCCCGGGAGGGGATTGAAAATGGCTACACCTTC. It specifies CASSAREGIENGYTF.

V and J are TRBV2 and TRBJ2-7; TRBD2 aligns across 14 bases. With V trimmed by 4 bases and J by 4 bases, 0 bases remained unmatched. The CDR3 totals 14 residues. Germline V gives CDR1 SNHLY, CDR2 FYNNEI. This chain's CDR3 is CASSGTSGGYEQYF. In DNA, the CDR3 is TGTGCCAGCAGTGGGACTAGCGGGGGGTACGAGCAGTACTTC.

The chain couples TRBV5-4 to TRBJ1-2; D is unclear. V was trimmed by 1 base and J by 0 bases, leaving 10 bases between them. This CDR3 has 15 amino acids. Germline loops: CDR1 SGHNT, CDR2 YYREEE (reference sequence). CDR3 nucleotide sequence: TGTGCCAGCAGCTTGATACATGAAACTAACTATGGCTACACCTTC. Amino acids: CASSLIHETNYGYTF.

This clonotype has ten or more counts. The J gene is TRBJ1-1, the V gene TRBV7-2; weak D call: TRBD1 (5 bases). In germline, CDR1 is SGHTA, CDR2 FQGNSA. V was trimmed by 5 bases and J by 6 bases, leaving 13 bases between them. The CDR3 extends over 13 amino acids. DNA for the CDR3: TGTGCCAGCAGCATCAGGGTATCCGCTGAAGCTTTCTTT. Amino acids: CASSIRVSAEAFF.

The genes are TRBV30 and TRBJ2-3; the D is unclear. Trimming stripped 6 bases from V and 0 bases from J, with 4 bases between. The CDR3 has 11 amino acids. Germline V gene data show CDR1 as GTSNPN and CDR2 as SVGIG (reference sequence). CDR3 protein: CACSSTDTQYF. For the CDR3, the DNA is TGTGCCTGCAGTAGCACAGATACGCAGTATTTT.

In DNA, the CDR3 is TGTGCCAGCAGTTACTCTCTCCTAGCGGTCTCCTACAATGAGCAGTTCTTC. It codes for CASSYSLLAVSYNEQFF. The J gene is TRBJ2-1, the V gene TRBV6-2 or TRBV6-3; 7 nucleotides agree with TRBD2. V trimming: 0 bases; J trimming: 0 bases; junction bases outside the gene matches: 5. The CDR3 sequence is 17 residues long. Germline CDR1 is MNHEY and CDR2 is SVGEGT.

The chain links TRBV6-6 to TRBJ1-2; D ambiguous. Trimming stripped 0 bases from V and 3 bases from J, with 11 bases between. Germline loops: CDR1 MNHNY, CDR2 SVGAGI (reference sequence). The CDR3 is 15 residues long. CDR3 coding DNA: TGTGCCAGCAGTTACTCGGGAAAAAGTGACTATGGCTACACCTTC. Amino acids: CASSYSGKSDYGYTF.

This clonotype has more than one count but fewer than ten. CDR3 bases: TGTGCCAGCAGGGGGGGTGACTATGGCTACACCTTC. Protein: CASRGGDYGYTF. The V gene is TRBV2, the J gene TRBJ1-2, with a tentative D call TRBD1 (5 bases). CDR1 SNHLY and CDR2 FYNNEI come from the germline V gene. This CDR3 has 12 amino acids. Trimming stripped 6 bases from V and 3 bases from J, with 8 bases between.

Only a few counts were recorded for this clonotype. The V and J genes are TRBV6-6 and TRBJ1-2; possibly TRBD1 for D (6 bases). The CDR3 length is 11 residues. Germline lookup yields CDR1 MNHNY and CDR2 SVGAGI (reference sequence). V lost 2 bases, J lost 8 bases, and 6 bases lay in between. CDR3 loop: CASSYGGGYTF. The CDR3 DNA is TGTGCCAGCAGTTACGGGGGCGGCTACACCTTC.

This chain uses TRBV7-2 with TRBJ2-1; possible D gene TRBD2, 8 bases. Trimming removed 1 base at V and 14 bases at J, with 18 bases between. CDR1 is SGHTA, CDR2 FQGNSA, per germline. This CDR3 has 14 residues. CDR3 region: CASSLVSGDSREFF. CDR3 sequence (DNA): TGTGCCAGCAGCTTAGTTAGCGGGGACAGTAGAGAGTTCTTC.

The chain uses TRBV7-6 and TRBJ2-5; TRBD2 aligns across 8 bases. This CDR3 has 15 amino acids. In germline, CDR1 is SGHVS, CDR2 FNYEAQ. J was trimmed by 1 base and V by 5 bases; bases with no gene match: 6. This chain's CDR3 is CASSRTGTSQETQYF. The CDR3 DNA follows: TGTGCCAGCAGCCGTACCGGGACTAGCCAAGAGACCCAGTACTTC.

The table lists this clonotype with a few counts. The J gene is TRBJ1-1, the V gene TRBV7-6; 7 nucleotides align to TRBD1. CDR1 and CDR2 from the germline V gene are SGHVS and FNYEAQ. The junction had 5 bases not matched to a gene; V was cut back by 5 bases and J by 5 bases. This CDR3 is built from 13 residues. CDR3 in DNA: TGTGCCAGCAGCGGCAGGGGGGATACTGAAGCTTTCTTT. Translation gives CASSGRGDTEAFF.

V and J are TRBV7-9 and TRBJ2-5; 7 bases map to TRBD2. Per germline, CDR1 SEHNR and CDR2 FQNEAQ (reference sequence). This CDR3 spans 12 amino acids. In DNA, the CDR3 is TGTGCTTCCGAGCGGGAAGGGGAGACCCAGTACTTC. This encodes CASEREGETQYF.

This clonotype was detected a few times. This rearrangement joins TRBV19 to TRBJ2-1; 8 bases fit TRBD2. Germline loops: CDR1 LNHDA, CDR2 SQIVND (reference sequence). The J segment lost 4 bases and the V segment lost 5 bases, leaving 7 bases of the junction unmatched. The CDR3 is 15 amino acids. DNA for the CDR3: TGTGCCAGTAGTCCCCGGGGGGGGGGTTACAATGAGCAGTTCTTC. This translates into CASSPRGGGYNEQFF.

The chain uses TRBV23-1 and TRBJ2-3; D tentatively fits TRBD1 or TRBD2 (6 bases each). TRBV23-1 is an ORF, and what it does is uncertain. This CDR3 contains 15 residues. Trimming stripped 0 bases from V and 4 bases from J, with 11 bases between. The CDR3: CASSQSPGGADTQYF. The CDR3, as DNA: TGCGCCAGCAGTCAATCGCCCGGGGGCGCAGATACGCAGTATTTT.